The 21 T cell receptor beta chains reported below all come from one sample, sequenced in a study of T-cell memory formation after mild COVID-19. One entry per CDR3 protein results from TCRdb running MiXCR on the 5' RACE reads. The sample yields roughly 220,000 distinct CDR3 sequences, roughly 10% seen once. The specimen sequenced was PBMCs or a T cell subset sorted from them (not recorded which). The receptors here all came from a man younger than 30 who had mild COVID-19 (a few samples of this study predate the infection). Cell type and time point are not known.

This clonotype was found a few times. CDR3: CSAREAESYEQYV. The CDR3 DNA reads TGCAGTGCTAGAGAGGCGGAAAGTTACGAGCAGTACGTC. The chain uses TRBV20-1 and TRBJ2-7, with D hard to call. Germline assignment: CDR1 DFQATT and CDR2 SNEGSKA (reference sequence). The CDR3 has 13 residues. Deletions cut 0 bases from V and 4 bases from J, with 10 bases between.

This sequence joins TRBV7-3 and TRBJ1-1; D is ambiguous. This CDR3 has 14 amino acids. Germline V gene lookup returns CDR1 SGHTA and CDR2 FQGTGA. The germline V and J ends were trimmed by 1 base and 1 base, with 7 bases remaining between them. CDR3 nucleotides: TGTGCCAGCAGCTTAAATGGCGGGAACACTGAAGCTTTCTTT. This translates into CASSLNGGNTEAFF.

This clonotype came up a few times. The V gene is TRBV7-9, the J gene TRBJ2-3; TRBD1 aligns across 10 bases. This CDR3 is built from 15 residues. The ends lost 4 bases at V and 5 bases at J; junction bases unmatched: 6. Germline V gives CDR1 SEHNR, CDR2 FQNEAQ (reference sequence). CDR3 loop: CASSWDRGWIDTQYF. CDR3 coding DNA: TGTGCCAGCAGCTGGGACAGGGGATGGATAGATACGCAGTATTTT. Filled out from reference TRBV7-9 and TRBJ2-3, the complete variable domain reads DTGVSQNPRHKITKRGQNVTFRCDPISEHNRLYWYRQTLGQGPEFLTYFQNEAQLEKSRLLSDRFSAERPKGSFSTLEIQRTEQGDSAMYLCASSWDRGWIDTQYFGPGTRLTVL.

This clonotype was detected only a few times. The chain uses TRBV7-8 and TRBJ2-5, with TRBD1 as a possible D gene (6 bases). The CDR3 sequence is 13 residues long. V was cut by 5 bases and J by 3 bases, with 10 bases left in between. Germline assignment: CDR1 SGHVS and CDR2 FQNEAQ. CDR3 nucleotides: TGTGCCAGCAGCCTCGACAGGAAAGAGACCCAGTACTTC. Protein product: CASSLDRKETQYF.

The J gene is TRBJ1-1, the V gene TRBV12-3 or TRBV12-4; no firm D call. V was pared by 5 bases and J by 8 bases, with 18 bases between. This CDR3 is built from 14 residues. The CDR3 spells CASSRWTEVTEAFF. The CDR3 nucleotides are TGTGCCAGCAGTCGCTGGACGGAGGTTACGGAAGCTTTCTTT.

This clonotype was seen ten or more times. This rearrangement joins TRBV12-3 or TRBV12-4 to TRBJ2-5, with D hard to call. The CDR3 is made up of 9 amino acids. Trimming took 8 bases from V and 7 from J, leaving 5 bases between them. The CDR3 protein is CASGRTQYF. CDR3 DNA: TGTGCCAGCGGGCGGACCCAGTACTTC.

This clonotype was seen a handful of times. The CDR3 protein is CSASPGQAYGYTF. As DNA, the CDR3 is TGCAGTGCTAGCCCCGGGCAGGCCTATGGCTACACCTTC. This chain joins TRBV20-1 and TRBJ1-2; no firm D call. The germline V gene has CDR1 DFQATT and CDR2 SNEGSKA (reference sequence). This CDR3 is 13 amino acids long. V was pared by 3 bases and J by 4 bases, with 12 bases between.

Only a few counts were recorded for this clonotype. V usage is TRBV2 and J usage is TRBJ2-1; weak D call: TRBD1 (5 bases). V shed 8 bases and J shed 0 bases, with 11 bases lying between them. The V gene's germline CDR1 is SNHLY and CDR2 FYNNEI. CDR3 length equals 14 residues. The CDR3 region is CASQGSSSYNEQFF. The CDR3 region has the DNA TGTGCCAGCCAGGGAAGCAGCTCCTACAATGAGCAGTTCTTC.

The J gene is TRBJ2-7, the V gene TRBV19; D possibly uses TRBD1 or TRBD2 (6 bases each). Per the germline V gene, CDR1 is LNHDA and CDR2 is SQIVND (reference sequence). The CDR3 contains 15 residues. V was clipped by 0 bases and J by 4 bases, with 13 bases between them. The CDR3 DNA reads TGTGCCAGTAGTATAGATACAGGGAGGCCATACGAGCAGTACTTC. Translating gives CASSIDTGRPYEQYF.

This clonotype appeared a few times. The rearrangement links TRBV3-1 to TRBJ2-2, with 8 bases matching TRBD1. Germline assignment: CDR1 LGHDT and CDR2 YNNKEL (reference sequence). V was pared by 0 bases and J by 4 bases, with 4 bases of the junction left unmatched. This CDR3 has 16 residues. The CDR3 nucleotides are TGTGCCAGCAGCCAAGATATCGACAGGGGCACCGGGGAGCTGTTTTTT. Its protein is CASSQDIDRGTGELFF.

The chain has TRBV9 and TRBJ2-1; D is possibly TRBD2 (6 bases). Trimming removed 2 bases from V and 1 base from J, with 10 bases in between. In germline, CDR1 is SGDLS, CDR2 YYNGEE. The CDR3 length is 15 residues. The CDR3 nucleotides read TGTGCCAGCAGCGTGGGCGGGACGTCCTACAATGAGCAGTTCTTC. It yields the protein CASSVGGTSYNEQFF.

V usage is TRBV7-9 and J usage is TRBJ2-3; 8 nucleotides line up with TRBD2. With 4 bases clipped from V and 4 bases from J, the junction kept 10 bases outside the gene matches. The CDR3 loop spans 16 amino acids. Germline V gives CDR1 SEHNR, CDR2 FQNEAQ (reference sequence). Here the CDR3 reads CASSSTGTRLSDTQYF. The CDR3 coding sequence is TGTGCCAGCAGCTCTACCGGGACTAGATTATCAGATACGCAGTATTTT.

The CDR3 loop is CASSLTGVNTEAFF. The CDR3 DNA follows: TGCGCCAGCAGCTTGACAGGGGTTAACACTGAAGCTTTCTTT. The rearrangement links TRBV5-1 to TRBJ1-1; TRBD1 matches 7 bases. The CDR3 has 14 residues. The germline gives CDR1 SGHRS, CDR2 YFSETQ. V was clipped by 1 base and J by 2 bases; unmatched bases: 2.

The chain has TRBV7-3 and TRBJ2-3, with 8 bases lining up with TRBD2. The CDR3 runs to 17 residues. Trimming cost V 5 bases and J 3 bases; bases outside gene matches: 13. The germline V gene encodes CDR1 SGHTA and CDR2 FQGTGA. The CDR3 DNA sequence: TGTGCCAGCAGCCTGGGTCGTGATGCGGGGGGTACAGATACGCAGTATTTT. Its protein product is CASSLGRDAGGTDTQYF.

The chain carries TRBV7-9 and TRBJ2-2; the match to TRBD1 covers 7 bases. Germline lookup yields CDR1 SEHNR and CDR2 FQNEAQ (reference sequence). The trim removed 5 bases at V and 4 bases at J, leaving 4 bases unmatched. This CDR3 region has 14 residues. The CDR3 sequence is CASSLQGSTGELFF. In nucleotides, the CDR3 is TGTGCCAGCAGCCTACAGGGGAGCACCGGGGAGCTGTTTTTT.

This clonotype was found a few times. This chain links TRBV16 with TRBJ1-5; D call uncertain. Germline loops: CDR1 KGHSY, CDR2 FQNENV. This CDR3 spans 15 amino acids. The V and J ends lost 6 bases and 4 bases respectively, with 16 bases between them. This CDR3 reads CASSRIVSANQPQHF. Here the CDR3 DNA reads TGTGCCAGCAGTCGAATCGTGTCAGCTAATCAGCCCCAGCATTTT.

This clonotype was observed many times. CDR3 amino acids: CASSVGGLADTDTQYF. CDR3 DNA sequence: TGTGCCAGCAGCGTAGGGGGCTTGGCGGACACAGATACGCAGTATTTT. The rearrangement links TRBV9 to TRBJ2-3, with D perhaps TRBD1 (5 bases). Trimming shortened V by 0 bases and J by 2 bases, and 13 bases separated the two germline ends. Germline V gene data show CDR1 as SGDLS and CDR2 as YYNGEE. There are 16 residues in the CDR3.

This clonotype was detected a few times. The V and J genes are TRBV29-1 and TRBJ2-1, with D maybe TRBD1 (5 bases). CDR1 is SQVTM, CDR2 ANQGSEA, per germline. Trimming took off 5 bases at V and 7 bases at J, with 21 bases between the two ends. There are 15 residues in the CDR3. The CDR3 loop reads CSVNLLGQRWNEQFF. As DNA, the CDR3 is TGCAGCGTTAACCTGCTGGGGCAGAGATGGAATGAGCAGTTCTTC.

The sample holds a few counts of this clonotype. The V call is TRBV20-1, the J call TRBJ2-5, with 7 bases lining up with TRBD2. J lost 0 bases, V lost 0 bases, and 1 base had no gene match. The germline gives CDR1 DFQATT, CDR2 SNEGSKA (reference sequence). CDR3 size: 14 residues. This chain's CDR3 is CSARDGLDQETQYF. CDR3 DNA sequence: TGCAGTGCTAGAGACGGACTAGACCAAGAGACCCAGTACTTC.

This clonotype was counted many times. The chain uses TRBV7-2 and TRBJ2-2, with 16 bases that match TRBD2. After removal of 5 bases from V and 7 bases from J, the junction contained 10 bases not matched to a gene. The CDR3 runs 18 residues. Germline CDR1 is SGHTA and CDR2 is FQGNSA. CDR3: CASSPTGTSGGAYGELFF. DNA of the CDR3: TGTGCCAGCAGCCCCACCGGGACTAGCGGGGGGGCCTACGGGGAGCTGTTTTTT. The full variable domain, completed using reference TRBV7-2 and TRBJ2-2, is GAGVSQSPSNKVTEKGKDVELRCDPISGHTALYWYRQSLGQGLEFLIYFQGNSAPDKSGLPSDRFSAERTGGSVSTLTIQRTQQEDSAVYLCASSPTGTSGGAYGELFFGEGSRLTVL.

This clonotype was seen repeatedly, ten times or more. This chain joins TRBV4-3 and TRBJ1-1, with 7 bases matching TRBD1. Germline CDR1 LGHNA, CDR2 YSLEER. There are 16 residues in the CDR3. The J segment lost 6 bases and the V segment lost 1 base, leaving 11 bases of the junction unmatched. The CDR3 DNA is TGCGCCAGCAGCCAAGGTCAAGGGGGCGCAAACTCTGAAGCTTTCTTT. Its translation: CASSQGQGGANSEAFF.